Given below is one T cell receptor (beta chain) in context. Its matching antigen is unknown. Trimming took 3 bases from V and 2 from J; bases not matched to a gene: 11. The CDR3 contains 17 residues. Looked up from germline, CDR1 is SGHRS and CDR2 is YFSETQ. Libraries were prepared by immunoSEQ multiplex PCR; TCRdb keeps only in-frame clonotypes and omits some of them. The table lists around 91,000 clones, about 90% of them singletons, with roughly 4.9% in the top ten. The sample originates from a study of radiotherapy plus CTLA-4 blockade in lung cancer. General study points: TCR clones of tumor origin grew in blood after radiotherapy plus ipilimumab.

This TCR came from a human donor with non-small cell lung cancer that progressed on radiotherapy plus ipilimumab. The sample consisted of peripheral blood, taken from a patient treated with radiotherapy plus ipilimumab. The rearrangement links TRBV5-1 to TRBJ1-3; 7 bases map to TRBD1. Here the CDR3 reads CASSYTPARGTGNTIYF. CDR3 in DNA: TGCGCCAGCAGCTATACCCCGGCCAGGGGGACTGGAAACACCATATATTTT.